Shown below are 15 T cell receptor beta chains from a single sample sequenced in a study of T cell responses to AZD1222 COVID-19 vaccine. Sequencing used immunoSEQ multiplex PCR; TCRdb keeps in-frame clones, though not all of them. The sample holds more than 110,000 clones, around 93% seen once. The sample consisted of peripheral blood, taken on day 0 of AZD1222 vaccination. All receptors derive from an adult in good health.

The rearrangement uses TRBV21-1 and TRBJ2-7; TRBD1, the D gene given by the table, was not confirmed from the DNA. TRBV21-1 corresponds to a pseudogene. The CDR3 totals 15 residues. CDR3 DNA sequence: TGTGCCAACAAACCCCCGGACACCGAACGGTACGAGCAGTACTTC. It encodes CANKPPDTERYEQYF.

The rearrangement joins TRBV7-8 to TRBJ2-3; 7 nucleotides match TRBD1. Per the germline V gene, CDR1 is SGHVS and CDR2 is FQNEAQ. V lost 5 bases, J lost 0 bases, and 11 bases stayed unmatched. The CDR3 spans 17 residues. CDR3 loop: CASSPTGQLSSTDTQYF. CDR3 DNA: TGTGCCAGCAGCCCGACGGGACAGTTGTCTAGCACAGATACGCAGTATTTT.

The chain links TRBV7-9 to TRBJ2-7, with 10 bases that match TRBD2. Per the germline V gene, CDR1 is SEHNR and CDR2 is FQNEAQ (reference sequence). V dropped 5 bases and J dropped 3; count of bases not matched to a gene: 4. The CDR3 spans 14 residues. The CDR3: CASSPSGGNYEQYF. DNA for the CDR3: TGTGCCAGCAGCCCTAGCGGGGGAAACTACGAGCAGTACTTC.

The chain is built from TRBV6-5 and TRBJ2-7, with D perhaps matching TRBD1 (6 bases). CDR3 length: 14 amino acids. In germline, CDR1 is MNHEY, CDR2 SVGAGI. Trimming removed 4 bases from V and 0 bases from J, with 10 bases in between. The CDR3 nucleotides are TGTGCCAGCAGTTCCCAGGGGTCCTCCTACGAGCAGTACTTC. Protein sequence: CASSSQGSSYEQYF.

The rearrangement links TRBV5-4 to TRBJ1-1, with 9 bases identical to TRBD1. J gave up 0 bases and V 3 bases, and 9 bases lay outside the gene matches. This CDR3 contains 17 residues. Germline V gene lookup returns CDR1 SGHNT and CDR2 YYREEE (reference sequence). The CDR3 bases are TGTGCCAGCAGCTCCCACAGGGGGCGGGTGGTGAACACTGAAGCTTTCTTT. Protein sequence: CASSSHRGRVVNTEAFF.

CDR3 in amino acids: CASSLEGSPLHF. CDR3 DNA sequence: TGTGCCAGCAGCTTAGAGGGTTCACCCCTCCACTTT. The chain joins TRBV5-8 to TRBJ1-6; D is uncertain. The CDR3 runs 12 residues. Germline V gene data show CDR1 as SGHTS and CDR2 as YDEGEE. Trimming took off 2 bases at V and 9 bases at J, with 6 bases between the two ends.

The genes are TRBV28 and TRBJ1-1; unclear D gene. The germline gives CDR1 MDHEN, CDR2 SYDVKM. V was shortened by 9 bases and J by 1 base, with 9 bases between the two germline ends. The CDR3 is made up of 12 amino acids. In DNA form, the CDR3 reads TGTGCCAGACGAGGGAAGAACACTGAAGCTTTCTTT. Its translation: CARRGKNTEAFF.

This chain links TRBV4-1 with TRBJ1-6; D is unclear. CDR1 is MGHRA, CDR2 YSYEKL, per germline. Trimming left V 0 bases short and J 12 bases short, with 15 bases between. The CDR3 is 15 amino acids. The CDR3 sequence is CASSQDRAGPLPLHF. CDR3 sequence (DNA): TGCGCCAGCAGCCAAGATCGGGCCGGACCTTTACCCCTCCACTTT.

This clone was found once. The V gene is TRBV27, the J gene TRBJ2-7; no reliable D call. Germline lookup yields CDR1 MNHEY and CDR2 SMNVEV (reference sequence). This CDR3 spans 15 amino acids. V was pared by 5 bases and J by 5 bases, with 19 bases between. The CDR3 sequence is CASSPTRGEVNEQYF. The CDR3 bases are TGTGCCAGCAGTCCAACCAGAGGCGAAGTAAACGAGCAGTACTTC.

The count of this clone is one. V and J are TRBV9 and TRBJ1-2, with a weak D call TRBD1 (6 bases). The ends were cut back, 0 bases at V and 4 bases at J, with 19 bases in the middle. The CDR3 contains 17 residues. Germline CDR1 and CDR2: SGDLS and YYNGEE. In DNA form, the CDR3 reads TGTGCCAGCAGCGTAGGGGGAACGGGCCAGGGGCTCTATGGCTACACCTTC. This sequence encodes CASSVGGTGQGLYGYTF.

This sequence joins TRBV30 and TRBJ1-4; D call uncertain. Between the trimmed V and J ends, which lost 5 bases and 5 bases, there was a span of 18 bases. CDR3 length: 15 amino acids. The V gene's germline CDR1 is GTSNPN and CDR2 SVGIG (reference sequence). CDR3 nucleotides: TGTGCCTGGGGCGGTCGTGGCGGATTAAATGAAAAACTGTTTTTT. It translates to CAWGGRGGLNEKLFF.

CDR3 protein: CASSLGQRAEAFF. CDR3 bases: TGCGCCAGCAGCTTGGGACAGAGGGCTGAAGCTTTCTTT. The chain links TRBV5-1 to TRBJ1-1; D is possibly TRBD1 (5 bases). With 0 bases removed from V and 6 bases from J, the gap between germline ends came to 9 bases. In germline, CDR1 is SGHRS, CDR2 YFSETQ. The length of the CDR3 is 13 residues.

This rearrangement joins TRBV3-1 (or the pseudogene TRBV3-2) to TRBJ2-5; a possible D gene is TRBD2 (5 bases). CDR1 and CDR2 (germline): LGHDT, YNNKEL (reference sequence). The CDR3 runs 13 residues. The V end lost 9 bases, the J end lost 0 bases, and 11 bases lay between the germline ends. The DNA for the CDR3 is TGTGCCAGTTTGACCGGGAACCAAGAGACCCAGTACTTC. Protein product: CASLTGNQETQYF.

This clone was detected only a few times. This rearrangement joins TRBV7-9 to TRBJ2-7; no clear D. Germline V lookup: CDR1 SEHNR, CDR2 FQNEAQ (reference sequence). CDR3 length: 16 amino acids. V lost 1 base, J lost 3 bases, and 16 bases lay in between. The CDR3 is CASSLVSQVSSYEQYF. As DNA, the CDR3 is TGTGCCAGCAGCTTAGTAAGTCAGGTTTCTAGCTACGAGCAGTACTTC.

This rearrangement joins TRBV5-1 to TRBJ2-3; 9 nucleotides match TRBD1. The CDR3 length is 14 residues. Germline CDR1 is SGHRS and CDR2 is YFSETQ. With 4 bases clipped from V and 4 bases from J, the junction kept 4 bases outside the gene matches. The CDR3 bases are TGCGCCAGCAGCCCGGGACAGGGATCAGATACGCAGTATTTT. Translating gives CASSPGQGSDTQYF.